The sequence of this T cell receptor beta chain was determined in a study of neurological immune-mediated disorders. Each CDR3 protein is one row after TCRdb ran MiXCR on the 5' RACE reads. The table lists 80,000 to 100,000 distinct CDR3 sequences, under 4.5% of them singletons, with less than 3% in the top ten. The CDR3 totals 14 residues. Trimming left V 2 bases short and J 7 bases short, with 14 bases between. Germline-derived CDR1 and CDR2 are SGHVS and FNYEAQ. Ten or more counts support this clonotype. Sequenced material: PBMCs. The receptor comes from a woman aged 45-65 years with multiple sclerosis. The chain couples TRBV7-6 to TRBJ1-1; D is uncertain. Here the CDR3 DNA reads TGTGCCAGCAGCTTATCTCCGGCAGCACTTGAAGCTTTCTTT. It is translated as CASSLSPAALEAFF.